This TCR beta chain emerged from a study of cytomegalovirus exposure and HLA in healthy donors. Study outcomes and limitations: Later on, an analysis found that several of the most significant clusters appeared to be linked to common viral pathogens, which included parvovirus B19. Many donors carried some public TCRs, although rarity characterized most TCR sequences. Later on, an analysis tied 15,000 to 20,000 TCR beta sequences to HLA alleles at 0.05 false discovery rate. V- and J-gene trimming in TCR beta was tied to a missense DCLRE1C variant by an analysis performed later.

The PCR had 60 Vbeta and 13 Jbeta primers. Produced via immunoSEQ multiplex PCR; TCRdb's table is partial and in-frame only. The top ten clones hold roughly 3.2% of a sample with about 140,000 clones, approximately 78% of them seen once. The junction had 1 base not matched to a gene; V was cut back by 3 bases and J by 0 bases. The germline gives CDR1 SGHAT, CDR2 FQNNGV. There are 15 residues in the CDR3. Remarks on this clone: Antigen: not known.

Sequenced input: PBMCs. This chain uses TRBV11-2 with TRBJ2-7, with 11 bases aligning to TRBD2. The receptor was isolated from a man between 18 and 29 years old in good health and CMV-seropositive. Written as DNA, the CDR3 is TGTGCCAGCAGCTTCACTAGCGGGGGCTCCTACGAGCAGTACTTC. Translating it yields CASSFTSGGSYEQYF.